The clone carrying this T cell receptor (beta chain) was counted a few times. Its antigen is unknown. This sample was included in a study of T-cell memory formation after mild COVID-19. Across the whole study: TCR clusters mostly belonged to single donors.

Researchers used 5'RACE with constant-segment primers to make TCR alpha and TCR beta cDNA libraries that carry sample barcodes and UMIs. TCRdb re-called the 5' RACE reads with MiXCR, one entry per CDR3 protein. Altogether 110,000 to 150,000 distinct CDR3 sequences are present, roughly a quarter being singletons, with the ten largest covering roughly 24%. Germline V gene sequence: CDR1 MNHEY, CDR2 SVGEGT. V lost 0 bases to trimming and J lost 0 bases, with 23 bases between them. The CDR3 sequence is 20 residues long. Notes on the study in general: CD4+ clones that contracted lay mainly in CM and EM; CD8+ ones lay in EMRA. Cross-reactive memory apparently joined, as some responding clones appeared in pre-infection memory.

The chain carries TRBV6-2 or TRBV6-3 and TRBJ1-2; maybe TRBD1 (5 bases). The receptor was derived from an adult woman who had mild COVID-19 (a few samples of this study predate the infection). Cell type and time point are not known. Specimen: PBMCs or a T cell subset sorted from them (not recorded which). For the CDR3, the DNA is TGTGCCAGCAGTTACTCCCGGACACCGATTTATTCTGAAGCTAACTATGGCTACACCTTC. It is translated as CASSYSRTPIYSEANYGYTF.